This TCR beta chain comes out of a study of shared clonotypes between healthy human individuals. The study, taken as a whole, reports: Incompleteness in sorted-subset sequencing, despite large depth, was shown by rarefaction.

The CDR3 length is 14 residues. CDR1 and CDR2 (germline): MNHNS, SASEGT. V was pared by 2 bases and J by 0 bases, with 5 bases between. The naive CD8 population came from CD45RO-negative cells selected for CCR7, without terminally differentiated effector memory CD45RA+ cells. The donors were adults (healthy and HIV-negative) with no recent acute infections or vaccinations. TCRdb keeps only in-frame clones here, not all; method: immunoSEQ multiplex PCR. The sample yields approximately 720,000 clones, 92% seen once. Concerning this clone: Its cognate antigen is unknown.

Sequencing used naive CD8+ T cells sorted from blood. The chain links TRBV6-1 to TRBJ1-5; D is uncertain. The clonotype originates from a man younger than 45 in good health. The CDR3 is CASSETYSNQPQHF. The DNA for the CDR3 is TGTGCCAGCAGTGAAACGTATAGCAATCAGCCCCAGCATTTT.